Detailed here is one TCR beta chain. The antigen this receptor binds is unknown. No qualities accompany the bases; no much larger clone lies one base away. The data belong to a study of OX40 agonist ivuxolimab in advanced cancers. For context, the study as a whole: Ivuxolimab was an agonistic, fully human IgG2 monoclonal antibody directed against OX40 (CD134), a costimulatory receptor. Among the 52 dose-escalation patients, roughly 20 had hepatocellular carcinoma, 15 or so melanoma, 9 renal cell carcinoma and 9 head and neck cancer. Partial responses occurred in three dose-escalation patients, of whom one had hepatocellular carcinoma and two had cutaneous melanoma. Prior anti-PD-1, anti-PD-L1 or anti-CTLA-4 therapy was permitted, and approximately 39% of dose-escalation patients had received checkpoint inhibitors. The dose-escalation cohort was about 87% male with a mean age of 60 years, ranging from about 23 to 85. The paper reports the monotherapy dose-escalation portion (N of about 50 patients) of the phase I ivuxolimab trial. Peripheral TCRbeta sequencing was intended to test whether TCR sequence diversity was altered and clonal T-cell expansion was caused by ivuxolimab. Intravenous ivuxolimab was administered to patients every 2 weeks at six dose levels: 0.01, 0.1, 0.3, 1.5, 3 and 10 mg/kg. Overall results and qualifications from the work: Low levels of normalized T-cell clonal expansion were also seen in some patients who did not respond. In partial responders in the 0.1-3.0 mg/kg groups, normalized peripheral clonal expansion was found to be among the lowest, especially among CD8+ T cells. At doses of 0.1 to 3.0 mg/kg, clonal expansion of both CD4+ and CD8+ T cells in blood was seen between baseline and week 6. After ivuxolimab, CD8+ T cells had more expanded clones than CD4+ T cells on average. Antigen specificity was not determined for the clonally expanded peripheral T cells.

Genomic DNA was isolated from the sorted cells so that the TCRbeta CDR3 region could be sequenced. The immunoSEQ Assay was used for sequencing of TCRbeta CDR3 regions. The clones in this table, taken by TCRdb from immuneACCESS, are in-frame only. Not every clone is retained; where verified, under half of the shortfall comes from an unresolved V gene, and the cause of the rest is unknown. This sample gives around 80,000 clones in total; 85% of them show up just once. More than 2% of the sample is taken by the ten largest. Patients with a history of autoimmune disease or receiving systemic immunosuppression were excluded from the trial. In every dose cohort, peripheral blood was drawn for TCR sequencing at baseline, cycle 4 day 1, and cycle 7 day 1. Samples came from an open-label, multicenter, first-in-human phase I dose-escalation trial of ivuxolimab. The trial enrolled adults with locally advanced or metastatic head and neck squamous cell, hepatocellular, melanoma or renal cell carcinoma. Before TCR sequencing, CD4+ T cells and CD8+ T cells were sorted from peripheral blood as separate populations.

The sequencing used CD4+ or CD8+ T cells sorted from blood, collected in a trial of the OX40 agonist ivuxolimab. The clonotype was recovered from an adult with an advanced solid tumor such as melanoma, head and neck, liver or kidney cancer.

The CDR3 in this case is CAITSGAGSNTEAFF. The DNA sequence is TGTGCCATCACCTCAGGGGCAGGTTCGAACACTGAAGCTTTCTTT. The chain is made from TRBV10-3 and TRBJ1-1, with TRBD1 perhaps the D gene, on 6 matching bases. The junction shows trimming of 7 bases on V and 1 base on J, plus 16 bases between the germline ends. From cysteine to phenylalanine, the CDR3 is 15 amino acids long. Only the CDR3 DNA stays, 45 bases, in frame from base 1. CDR1 and CDR2, per the germline V gene, are ENHRY and SYGVKD.